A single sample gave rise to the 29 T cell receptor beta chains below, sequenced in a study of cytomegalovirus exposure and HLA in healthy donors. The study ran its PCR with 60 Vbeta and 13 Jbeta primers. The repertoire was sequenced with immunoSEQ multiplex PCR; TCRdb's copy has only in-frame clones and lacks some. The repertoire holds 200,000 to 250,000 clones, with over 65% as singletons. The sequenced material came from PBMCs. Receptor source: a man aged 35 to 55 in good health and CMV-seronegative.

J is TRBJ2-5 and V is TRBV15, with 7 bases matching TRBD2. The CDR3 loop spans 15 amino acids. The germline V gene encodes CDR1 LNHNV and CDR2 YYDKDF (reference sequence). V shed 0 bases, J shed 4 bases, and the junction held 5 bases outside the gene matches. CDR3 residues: CATSRERERRETQYF. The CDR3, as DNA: TGTGCCACCAGCAGAGAGCGGGAGCGGAGAGAGACCCAGTACTTC.

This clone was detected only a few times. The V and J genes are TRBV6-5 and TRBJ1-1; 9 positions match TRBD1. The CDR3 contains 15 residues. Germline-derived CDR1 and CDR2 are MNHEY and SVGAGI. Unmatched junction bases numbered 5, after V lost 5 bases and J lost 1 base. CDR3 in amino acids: CASSPLGQGNTEAFF. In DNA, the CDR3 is TGTGCCAGCAGTCCCCTGGGACAGGGGAACACTGAAGCTTTCTTT.

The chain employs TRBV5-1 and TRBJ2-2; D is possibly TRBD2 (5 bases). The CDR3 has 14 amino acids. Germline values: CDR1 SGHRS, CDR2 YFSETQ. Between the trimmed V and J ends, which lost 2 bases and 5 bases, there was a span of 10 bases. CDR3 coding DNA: TGCGCCAGCAGCTTAACTGGCGGGACCGGGGAGCTGTTTTTT. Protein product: CASSLTGGTGELFF.

The CDR3 spells CASSLGGKGQPQHF. The CDR3, as DNA: TGTGCCAGCAGCTTAGGGGGGAAGGGTCAGCCCCAGCATTTT. The genes are TRBV7-3 and TRBJ1-5; D perhaps matches TRBD1 (5 bases). There are 14 residues in the CDR3. Germline V gene lookup returns CDR1 SGHTA and CDR2 FQGTGA. Trimming removed 2 bases from V and 6 bases from J, with 11 bases in between. Full variable domain (missing parts from reference TRBV7-3 and TRBJ1-5): GAGVSQTPSNKVTEKGKYVELRCDPISGHTALYWYRQSLGQGPEFLIYFQGTGAADDSGLPNDRFFAVRPEGSVSTLKIQRTERGDSAVYLCASSLGGKGQPQHFGDGTRLSIL.

CDR3 sequence: CASSLRTGSSYEQYF. CDR3 bases: TGTGCCAGCAGCTTAAGAACAGGCAGCTCCTACGAGCAGTACTTC. The rearrangement joins TRBV7-6 to TRBJ2-7; tentative D call: TRBD1 (5 bases). Per germline, CDR1 SGHVS and CDR2 FNYEAQ. The V and J ends lost 2 bases and 0 bases respectively, with 11 bases between them. This CDR3 has 15 residues. The full variable domain, its missing parts supplied by reference TRBV7-6 and TRBJ2-7, is GAGVSQSPRYKVTKRGQDVALRCDPISGHVSLYWYRQALGQGPEFLTYFNYEAQQDKSGLPNDRFSAERPEGSISTLTIQRTEQRDSAMYRCASSLRTGSSYEQYFGPGTRLTVT.

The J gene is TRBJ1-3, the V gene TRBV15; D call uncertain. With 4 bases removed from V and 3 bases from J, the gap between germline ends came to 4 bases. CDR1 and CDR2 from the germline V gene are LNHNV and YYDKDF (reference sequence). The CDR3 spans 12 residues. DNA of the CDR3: TGTGCCACCAGCAACAGTGGAAACACCATATATTTT. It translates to CATSNSGNTIYF.

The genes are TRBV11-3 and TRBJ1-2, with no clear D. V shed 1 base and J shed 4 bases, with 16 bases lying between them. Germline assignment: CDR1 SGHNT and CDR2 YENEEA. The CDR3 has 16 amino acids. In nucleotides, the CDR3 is TGTGCCAGCAGCTTAGTGAAAGGCGGCTTAAGCTATGGCTACACCTTC. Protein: CASSLVKGGLSYGYTF.

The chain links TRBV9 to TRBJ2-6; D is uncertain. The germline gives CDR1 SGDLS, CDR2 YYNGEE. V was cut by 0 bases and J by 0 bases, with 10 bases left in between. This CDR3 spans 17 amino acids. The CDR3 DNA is TGTGCCAGCAGCGTAGGCGCGACAACCTCTGGGGCCAACGTCCTGACTTTC. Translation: CASSVGATTSGANVLTF.

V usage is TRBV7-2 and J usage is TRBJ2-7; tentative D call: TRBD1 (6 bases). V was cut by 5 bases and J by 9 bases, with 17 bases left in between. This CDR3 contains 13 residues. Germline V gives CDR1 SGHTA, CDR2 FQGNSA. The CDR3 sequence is CASSRDSGASQYF. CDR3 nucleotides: TGTGCCAGCAGCCGAGACTCAGGGGCCTCGCAGTACTTC.

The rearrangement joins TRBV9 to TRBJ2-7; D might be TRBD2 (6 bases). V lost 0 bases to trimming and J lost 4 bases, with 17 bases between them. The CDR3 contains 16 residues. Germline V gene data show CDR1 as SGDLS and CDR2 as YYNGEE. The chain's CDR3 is CASSVVPGGESYEQYF. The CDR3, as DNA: TGTGCCAGCAGCGTAGTTCCTGGCGGGGAATCATACGAGCAGTACTTC.

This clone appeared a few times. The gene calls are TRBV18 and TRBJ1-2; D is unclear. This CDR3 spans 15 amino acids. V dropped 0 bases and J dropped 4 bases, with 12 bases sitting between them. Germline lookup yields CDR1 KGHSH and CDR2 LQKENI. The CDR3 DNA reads TGTGCCAGCTCACCACCGGCGGAGGCCATCTATGGCTACACCTTC. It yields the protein CASSPPAEAIYGYTF.

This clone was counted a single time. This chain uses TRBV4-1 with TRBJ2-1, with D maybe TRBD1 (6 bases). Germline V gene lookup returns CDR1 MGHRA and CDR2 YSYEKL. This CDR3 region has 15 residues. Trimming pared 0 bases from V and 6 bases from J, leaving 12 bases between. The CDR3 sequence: CASSQDPGAGNEQFF. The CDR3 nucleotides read TGCGCCAGCAGCCAAGATCCAGGGGCCGGCAATGAGCAGTTCTTC.

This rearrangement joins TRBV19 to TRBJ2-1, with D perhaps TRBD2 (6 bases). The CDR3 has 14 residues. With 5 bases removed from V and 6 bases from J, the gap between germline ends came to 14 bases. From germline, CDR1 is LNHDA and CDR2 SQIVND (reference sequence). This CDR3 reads CASSLIRDSNEQFF. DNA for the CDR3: TGTGCCAGTAGTTTGATCCGGGACTCCAATGAGCAGTTCTTC.

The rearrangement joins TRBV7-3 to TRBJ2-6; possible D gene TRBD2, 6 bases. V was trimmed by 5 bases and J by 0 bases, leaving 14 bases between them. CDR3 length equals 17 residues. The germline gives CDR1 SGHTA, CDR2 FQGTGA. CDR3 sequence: CASSPGTGSSGANVLTF. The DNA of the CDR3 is TGTGCCAGCAGCCCCGGGACTGGGAGCTCTGGGGCCAACGTCCTGACTTTC.

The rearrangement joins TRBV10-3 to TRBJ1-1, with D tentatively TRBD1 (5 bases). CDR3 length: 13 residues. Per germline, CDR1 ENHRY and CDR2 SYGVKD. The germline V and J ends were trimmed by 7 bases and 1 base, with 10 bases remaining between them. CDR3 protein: CAIKGQGNTEAFF. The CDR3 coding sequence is TGTGCCATCAAAGGGCAGGGGAACACTGAAGCTTTCTTT.

CDR3 region: CASSINPSGGDKTQYF. In DNA, the CDR3 is TGTGCCAGTAGTATAAACCCTAGCGGGGGGGATAAGACCCAGTACTTC. This chain uses TRBV19 with TRBJ2-5; the match to TRBD2 covers 12 bases. Germline V gene lookup returns CDR1 LNHDA and CDR2 SQIVND (reference sequence). CDR3 length equals 16 residues. V lost 2 bases and J lost 6; bases outside the gene matches: 7.

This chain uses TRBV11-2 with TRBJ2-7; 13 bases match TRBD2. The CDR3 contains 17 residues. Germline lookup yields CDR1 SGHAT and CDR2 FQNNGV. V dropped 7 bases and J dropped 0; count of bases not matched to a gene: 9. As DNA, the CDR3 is TGTGCCAGCACCATAGTGGGACTAGCGGGAAGCTCCTACGAGCAGTACTTC. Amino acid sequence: CASTIVGLAGSSYEQYF. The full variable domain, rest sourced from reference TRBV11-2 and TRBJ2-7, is EAGVAQSPRYKIIEKRQSVAFWCNPISGHATLYWYQQILGQGPKLLIQFQNNGVVDDSQLPKDRFSAERLKGVDSTLKIQPAKLEDSAVYLCASTIVGLAGSSYEQYFGPGTRLTVT.

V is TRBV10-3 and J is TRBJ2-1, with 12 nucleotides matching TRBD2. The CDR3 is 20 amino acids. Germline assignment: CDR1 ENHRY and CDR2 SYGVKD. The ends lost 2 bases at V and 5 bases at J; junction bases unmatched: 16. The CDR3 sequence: CAISERNPSLAGGDNNEQFF. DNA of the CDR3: TGTGCCATCAGTGAGCGCAATCCCTCACTAGCGGGAGGCGACAACAATGAGCAGTTCTTC.

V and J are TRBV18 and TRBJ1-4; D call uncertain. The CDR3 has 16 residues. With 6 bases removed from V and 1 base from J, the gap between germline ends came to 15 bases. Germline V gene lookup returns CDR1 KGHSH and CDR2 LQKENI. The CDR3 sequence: CASSMREVGTNEKLFF. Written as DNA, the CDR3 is TGTGCCAGCTCCATGAGGGAAGTGGGAACTAATGAAAAACTGTTTTTT.

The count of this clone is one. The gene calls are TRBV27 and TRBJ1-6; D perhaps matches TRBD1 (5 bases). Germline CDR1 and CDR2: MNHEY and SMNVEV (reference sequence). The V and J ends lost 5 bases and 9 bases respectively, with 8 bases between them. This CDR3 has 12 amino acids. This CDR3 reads CASSAGASPLHF. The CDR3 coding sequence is TGTGCCAGCAGTGCTGGGGCTTCACCCCTCCACTTT.

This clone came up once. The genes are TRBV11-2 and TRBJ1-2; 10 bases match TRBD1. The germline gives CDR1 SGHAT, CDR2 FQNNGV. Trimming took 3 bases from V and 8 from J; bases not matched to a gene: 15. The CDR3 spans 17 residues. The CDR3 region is CASSFRWGRQGAKGYTF. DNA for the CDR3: TGTGCCAGCAGCTTCCGTTGGGGAAGACAGGGGGCGAAAGGCTACACCTTC.

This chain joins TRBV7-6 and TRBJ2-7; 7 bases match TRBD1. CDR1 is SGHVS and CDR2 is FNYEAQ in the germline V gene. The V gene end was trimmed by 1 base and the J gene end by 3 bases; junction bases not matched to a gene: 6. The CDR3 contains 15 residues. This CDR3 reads CASSLDGQGVYEQYF. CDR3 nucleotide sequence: TGTGCCAGCAGCTTAGATGGGCAGGGGGTCTACGAGCAGTACTTC.

In nucleotides, the CDR3 is TGCGCCAGCAGTACAGGGTACGAGCAGTACTTC. It yields the protein CASSTGYEQYF. The chain links TRBV10-2 to TRBJ2-5; maybe TRBD1 (6 bases). The J call is uncertain, as TRBJ2-7 better fits the DNA end. Germline assignment: CDR1 WSHSY and CDR2 SAAADI. The CDR3 length is 11 residues.

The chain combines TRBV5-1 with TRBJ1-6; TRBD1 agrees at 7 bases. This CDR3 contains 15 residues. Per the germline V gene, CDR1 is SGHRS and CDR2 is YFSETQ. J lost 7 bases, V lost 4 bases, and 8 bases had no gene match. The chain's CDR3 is CASSLGGAGNSPLHF. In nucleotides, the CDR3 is TGCGCCAGCAGCCTAGGGGGCGCGGGGAATTCACCCCTCCACTTT.

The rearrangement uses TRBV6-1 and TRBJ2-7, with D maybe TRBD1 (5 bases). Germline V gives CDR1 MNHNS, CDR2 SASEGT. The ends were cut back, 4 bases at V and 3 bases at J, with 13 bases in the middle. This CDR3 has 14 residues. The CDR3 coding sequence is TGTGCCAGCAGTGGGGGCGACAGCAACTACGAGCAGTACTTC. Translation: CASSGGDSNYEQYF.

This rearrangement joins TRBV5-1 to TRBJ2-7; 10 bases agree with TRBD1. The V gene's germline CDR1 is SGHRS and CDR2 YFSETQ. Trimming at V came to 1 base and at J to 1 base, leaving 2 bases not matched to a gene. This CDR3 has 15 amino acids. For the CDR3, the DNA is TGCGCCAGCAGCTTGCAGGGACAGGGGTCCTACGAGCAGTACTTC. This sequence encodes CASSLQGQGSYEQYF.

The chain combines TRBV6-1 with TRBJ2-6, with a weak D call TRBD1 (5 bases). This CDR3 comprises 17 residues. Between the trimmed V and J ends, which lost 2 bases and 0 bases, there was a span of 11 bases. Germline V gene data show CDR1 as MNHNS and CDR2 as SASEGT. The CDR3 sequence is CASSENPGNSGANVLTF. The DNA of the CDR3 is TGTGCCAGCAGTGAAAACCCAGGGAACTCTGGGGCCAACGTCCTGACTTTC.

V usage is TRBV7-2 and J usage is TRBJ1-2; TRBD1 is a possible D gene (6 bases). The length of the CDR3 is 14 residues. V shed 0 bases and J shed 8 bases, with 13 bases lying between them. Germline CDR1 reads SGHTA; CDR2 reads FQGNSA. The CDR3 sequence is CASSLAAGAGGYTF. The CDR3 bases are TGTGCCAGCAGCTTAGCGGCGGGGGCGGGAGGCTACACCTTC.

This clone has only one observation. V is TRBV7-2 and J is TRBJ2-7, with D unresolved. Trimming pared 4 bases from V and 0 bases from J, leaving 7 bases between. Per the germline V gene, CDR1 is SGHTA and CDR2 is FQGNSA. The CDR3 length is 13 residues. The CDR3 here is CASSSSSSYEQYF. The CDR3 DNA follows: TGTGCCAGCAGCTCCTCCTCCTCCTACGAGCAGTACTTC.